Sequencing of this TCR beta chain was carried out in a study of cytomegalovirus exposure and HLA in healthy donors. General study points: Apparent HLA restriction characterized most CMV-associated TCR beta chains in a later analysis. When analyzed later, a missense DCLRE1C variant was found to be linked to TCR beta V- and J-gene trimming.

The CDR3 has 17 amino acids. Germline V gene data show CDR1 as SGHVS and CDR2 as FNYEAQ. V was clipped by 4 bases and J by 2 bases; unmatched bases: 12. A multiplex PCR was run with 60 Vbeta primers and 13 Jbeta primers. Here immunoSEQ multiplex PCR was the method, and the copy in TCRdb shows in-frame clones only, minus some. This sample yields approximately 89,000 clones, of which under 75% are seen a single time; 1.2% belongs to the top ten. About this clone: Its specificity is unknown.

Sequences were obtained from PBMCs. The sequence was collected from a female donor in good health and CMV-seronegative. The chain carries TRBV7-6 and TRBJ2-5; 8 bases line up with TRBD2. The CDR3 sequence: CASSSPPGSGVQETQYF. In DNA form, the CDR3 reads TGTGCCAGCAGCTCCCCCCCCGGTAGCGGGGTGCAAGAGACCCAGTACTTC.